Listed here are 21 T cell receptor beta chains from one sample, sequenced in a study of T cell clonality in common variable immunodeficiency (dated by TCRdb to between 2014 and 2017). The library was produced with the immunoSEQ multiplex PCR assay. TCRdb retrieved this table from immuneACCESS and kept in-frame rearrangements only. Not all clones are present; in checked studies, unresolved V genes account for under half, and no reason is known for the remainder. The table gives about 41,000 clones for this sample, with none occurring only once. The ten largest clonotypes hold around 1.4% of the sample. The specimen sequenced was peripheral blood mononuclear cells. These receptors were taken from a person between 18 and 75 years old in good health.

This clone was observed many times. The CDR3 end falls 3 residues outside the read, so it is completed with the germline J gene. The chain is built from TRBV20-1 and TRBJ2-1, with a possible D match to TRBD2 (7 bases). Germline V gene lookup returns CDR1 DFQATT and CDR2 SNEGSKA (reference sequence). V lost 6 bases and J 4 bases, leaving 19 bases between the germline ends. The CDR3 contains 15 residues. The part of the CDR3 DNA that was read is TGCAGTGCCCGGAGGGGGGGAGGGTTGTACAATGAG. Its translation: CSARRGGGLYNE. The full CDR3 is CSARRGGGLYNEQFF.

This clone showed up just a few times. The read finishes 3 residues shy of the CDR3 end, and the germline J gene is used to complete it. The V gene is TRBV5-1, the J gene TRBJ1-1; 8 bases are shared with TRBD1. CDR1 and CDR2 (germline): SGHRS, YFSETQ. The length of the CDR3 is 14 residues. V lost 3 bases, J lost 1 base, and 2 bases stayed unmatched. The CDR3 loop reads CASSWGQANTEAFF. The CDR3 DNA, read in part, is TGCGCCAGCAGCTGGGGACAGGCGAACACTGAA.

A few counts support this clone. At one end, the junction sequence differs from germline, possibly due to a read error. The read halts 3 residues ahead of the CDR3 end, with the missing end drawn from the germline J gene. The chain links TRBV30 to TRBJ1-2; possible D gene TRBD1, 5 bases. This CDR3 has 12 amino acids. Germline CDR1 GTSNPN, CDR2 SVGIG (reference sequence). The CDR3 reads CARSGQGNDYTF. The CDR3 bases that were read are TGTGCCCGGAGCGGGCAGGGAAACGAC.

There are many counts of this clone. Read coverage stops 3 residues before the CDR3 terminus; the germline J gene supplies the remainder. The chain has TRBV20-1 and TRBJ1-1, with D unresolved. The V end lost 2 bases, the J end lost 4 bases, and 14 bases lay between the germline ends. Germline V lookup: CDR1 DFQATT, CDR2 SNEGSKA (reference sequence). CDR3 size: 14 residues. The DNA read from the CDR3 is TGCAGTGCTAGATCCATGACTCCGGGCACTGAA. Protein product: CSARSMTPGTE. The whole CDR3 is CSARSMTPGTEAFF.

This clone was observed many times. Coverage ceases 3 residues before the CDR3 finishes, and the germline J gene fills in the end. The chain is built from TRBV20-1 and TRBJ2-1; the match to TRBD2 covers 8 bases. CDR3 length: 15 residues. V was clipped by 2 bases and J by 2 bases; unmatched bases: 5. Germline lookup yields CDR1 DFQATT and CDR2 SNEGSKA (reference sequence). The CDR3 loop reads CSARTAGGTYNEQFF. Partial CDR3 DNA: TGCAGTGCTAGAACGGCGGGAGGAACCTACAATGAG.

This clone was found many times. The missing CDR3 end, 3 residues past where the read stops, is filled in from the germline J gene. This sequence joins TRBV20-1 and TRBJ2-1; TRBD2 matches at 7 bases. The CDR3 contains 12 residues. CDR1 and CDR2 from the germline V gene are DFQATT and SNEGSKA (reference sequence). After removal of 2 bases from V and 9 bases from J, the junction contained 4 bases not matched to a gene. Incomplete CDR3 DNA: TGCAGTGCTAGACGGCCTAGCGGTGAG. Its translation is CSARRPSGE. The whole CDR3 protein is CSARRPSGEQFF.

This clone has at least ten counts. The read terminates 3 residues ahead of where the CDR3 ends, so the germline J gene completes it. The J gene is TRBJ2-3, the V gene TRBV6-1; D uncertain. The CDR3 has 15 amino acids. The V gene lost 4 bases and the J gene lost 0 bases, with 11 bases spanning the gap. The germline gives CDR1 MNHNS, CDR2 SASEGT. The CDR3: CASSALTSSTDTQYF. The sequenced CDR3 bases are TGTGCCAGCAGTGCCTTAACTTCTAGCACAGATACG.

The sample holds a few counts of this clone. Given a much more abundant clone one base away, this may be a read error. Sequencing ends 3 residues short of the CDR3 end; the germline J gene provides the rest. This sequence joins TRBV6-4 and TRBJ2-5, with TRBD2 identical over 11 bases. The CDR3 loop spans 15 amino acids. CDR1 and CDR2 from the germline V gene are MRHNA and SNTAGT. CDR3 bases read: TGTGCCAGCAGTGACGGGACTAGCGGCACAGATACC. Amino acid sequence: CASSDGTSGTDT. The CDR3 as a whole reads CASSDGTSGTDTQYF.

As for this clone: The read ends 3 residues early relative to the CDR3; the germline J gene fills the gap. V usage is TRBV25-1 and J usage is TRBJ1-4; TRBD1 is a possible D gene (5 bases). Trimming pared 1 base from V and 3 bases from J, leaving 6 bases between. The CDR3 length is 14 residues. Looked up from germline, CDR1 is MGHDK and CDR2 is SYGVNS. The CDR3 sequence is CASSEWGANEKLFF. The CDR3 bases that were read are TGTGCCAGCAGTGAATGGGGGGCTAATGAAAAA.

This clone was seen repeatedly, ten times or more. The sequenced fragment ends 3 residues before the CDR3 boundary, so the rest is inferred from the germline J gene. The gene calls are TRBV2 and TRBJ2-7; TRBD2 matches at 11 bases. V was pared by 8 bases and J by 4 bases, with 7 bases of the junction left unmatched. The CDR3 totals 14 residues. Looked up from germline, CDR1 is SNHLY and CDR2 is FYNNEI. Incomplete CDR3 DNA: TGTGCCAGCCAAGAGGGACTAGCGGATTACGAG. Translating it yields CASQEGLADYE. The full CDR3 protein reads CASQEGLADYEQYF.

The sample holds many counts of this clone. From the germline J gene comes the end of the CDR3, since the read stops 3 residues before it. The chain couples TRBV20-1 to TRBJ2-7; possibly TRBD2 for D (6 bases). V lost 2 bases, J lost 4 bases, and 15 bases lay in between. Germline V gene data show CDR1 as DFQATT and CDR2 as SNEGSKA (reference sequence). This CDR3 comprises 14 residues. The CDR3 is CSARRAGILYEQYF. The CDR3 DNA, read in part, is TGCAGTGCTAGACGAGCGGGTATACTTTACGAG.

This clone came up many times. The read ends 3 residues early relative to the CDR3; the germline J gene fills the gap. This rearrangement joins TRBV10-1 to TRBJ2-2, with TRBD1 matching over 7 bases. Trimming removed 1 base from V and 3 bases from J; junction bases left unmatched: 8. Germline V CDR1 and CDR2: WNHNN, SYGVQD (reference sequence). The CDR3 has 17 residues. The covered CDR3 bases are TGCGCCAGCAGTGAGTACCGGACAGGCCCCCACACCGGGGAG. This encodes CASSEYRTGPHTGE. The entire CDR3 reads CASSEYRTGPHTGELFF.

In its sample, this clone was seen many times. Sequencing ends 3 residues short of the CDR3 end; the germline J gene provides the rest. V is TRBV2 and J is TRBJ2-2; 9 bases are shared with TRBD1. The V gene's germline CDR1 is SNHLY and CDR2 FYNNEI. CDR3 length equals 15 residues. The trim removed 3 bases at V and 7 bases at J, leaving 6 bases unmatched. CDR3 bases read: TGTGCCAGCAGTGAGGTACAGGGGGCCGTCGGGGAG. As protein: CASSEVQGAVGE. The complete CDR3 protein is CASSEVQGAVGELFF. The full variable domain, with the rest looked up from reference TRBV2 and TRBJ2-2, is EPEVTQTPSHQVTQMGQEVILRCVPISNHLYFYWYRQILGQKVEFLVSFYNNEISEKSEIFDDQFSVERPDGSNFTLKIRSTKLEDSAMYFCASSEVQGAVGELFFGEGSRLTVL.

This clone was picked up many times. With the read ending 3 residues before the CDR3 end, the germline J gene is used to fill in that end. This chain connects TRBV20-1 to TRBJ2-7, with D maybe TRBD2 (6 bases). Germline V CDR1 and CDR2: DFQATT, SNEGSKA (reference sequence). V lost 6 bases and J 3 bases, leaving 18 bases between the germline ends. This CDR3 region has 14 residues. The chain's CDR3 is CSARPPSAVYEQYF. The DNA read from the CDR3 is TGCAGTGCCCGCCCCCCTAGCGCGGTCTACGAG.

This clone has ten or more counts. The read ends 3 residues shy of where the CDR3 ends; the end is completed using the germline J gene. The V gene is TRBV20-1, the J gene TRBJ2-3; possible D gene TRBD2, 6 bases. Trimming shortened V by 2 bases and J by 2 bases, and 14 bases separated the two germline ends. Germline V CDR1 and CDR2: DFQATT, SNEGSKA (reference sequence). The CDR3 loop spans 15 amino acids. The CDR3 spells CSARLPSGSTDTQYF. CDR3 DNA, as far as it was read: TGCAGTGCTAGATTACCCAGCGGGTCCACAGATACG.

Ten or more counts support this clone. Sequencing ends 3 residues short of the CDR3 end; the germline J gene provides the rest. The rearrangement uses TRBV20-1 and TRBJ2-3, with 12 bases fitting TRBD2. CDR3 length: 14 residues. CDR1 and CDR2 from the germline V gene are DFQATT and SNEGSKA (reference sequence). J lost 6 bases, V lost 6 bases, and 7 bases had no gene match. Incomplete CDR3 DNA: TGCAGTGCACACGGACTAGCGGGATGGGATACG. Amino acids: CSAHGLAGWDT. The entire CDR3 protein is CSAHGLAGWDTQYF.

This clone was recorded at least ten times. Read sequence stops 3 residues before the CDR3 end, and the germline J gene provides the missing end. V usage is TRBV14 and J usage is TRBJ2-7, with 7 bases matching TRBD1. In germline, CDR1 is SGHDN, CDR2 FVKESK. After removal of 5 bases from V and 2 bases from J, the junction contained 9 bases not matched to a gene. This CDR3 is 15 amino acids long. The CDR3 bases that were read are TGTGCCAGCAGCGCCTACAGGGGACCTGCCTACGAG. Its translation: CASSAYRGPAYE. The full CDR3 sequence reads CASSAYRGPAYEQYF.

This clone was seen many times. The CDR3 is cut off 3 residues early in the read; its end comes from the germline J gene. This rearrangement joins TRBV5-1 to TRBJ2-7, with 10 bases aligning to TRBD2. V dropped 6 bases and J dropped 5; count of bases not matched to a gene: 11. This CDR3 contains 15 residues. The V gene's germline CDR1 is SGHRS and CDR2 YFSETQ. The part of the CDR3 DNA that was read is TGCGCCAGCACGGTAAGCGGGAGGGCCTTTGACGAG. Residues: CASTVSGRAFDE. In full, the CDR3 reads CASTVSGRAFDEQYF.

Of note for this clone: The read gets to within 3 residues of the CDR3 end, and the germline J gene fills in the rest. V and J are TRBV2 and TRBJ1-2, with D perhaps matching TRBD1 (5 bases). Germline V gives CDR1 SNHLY, CDR2 FYNNEI. This CDR3 is 14 amino acids long. V was pared by 6 bases and J by 4 bases, with 15 bases between. CDR3: CASRAGGEVYGYTF. The sequenced CDR3 bases are TGTGCCAGCAGGGCGGGGGGGGAGGTCTATGGC.

Many counts were recorded for this clone. Read data end 3 residues before the CDR3 end; the end is taken from the germline J gene. V is TRBV12-3 or TRBV12-4 and J is TRBJ2-1; the D gene could be TRBD1 or TRBD2 (7 bases each). Trimming left V 0 bases short and J 8 bases short, with 11 bases between. CDR3 length: 14 residues. The part of the CDR3 DNA that was read is TGTGCCAGCAGTTTAGCGGGAGGGGGCTATGAG. Translation gives CASSLAGGGYE. The whole CDR3 reads CASSLAGGGYEQFF.

At least ten counts were recorded for this clone. The read terminates 3 residues before the CDR3 end, so the remaining end is supplied by the germline J gene. The rearrangement links TRBV5-1 to TRBJ1-1; TRBD1 might be the D (6 bases). This CDR3 region has 17 residues. Trimming cost V 5 bases and J 4 bases, with 24 bases left between them. The germline CDR1 and CDR2 sequences are SGHRS and YFSETQ. CDR3 loop: CASSSGRGRNQGTEAFF. The covered CDR3 bases are TGCGCCAGCAGTAGCGGGCGGGGGCGAAATCAGGGCACTGAA.